Shown below are 31 T cell receptor beta chains from a single sample sequenced in a study of long-term antiretroviral therapy in people with HIV. Researchers ran immunoSEQ v3.0 at survey level. TCRdb keeps only in-frame clones here, not all; method: immunoSEQ multiplex PCR. The sample has about 17,000 clones, 70% to 80% seen once; the top ten hold under 8.5%. Specimen: unsorted PBMCs, collected at the start of antiretroviral therapy. These receptors were collected from a man aged 30-40 years with HIV.

This sequence joins TRBV7-2 and TRBJ1-5; the D gene is possibly TRBD1 (5 bases). CDR3 length: 18 amino acids. With 3 bases removed from V and 6 bases from J, the gap between germline ends came to 24 bases. Germline loops: CDR1 SGHTA, CDR2 FQGNSA. The CDR3 protein is CASSFPGTVLGALQPQHF. DNA of the CDR3: TGTGCCAGCAGCTTTCCGGGGACTGTACTAGGTGCCCTTCAGCCCCAGCATTTT.

This chain links TRBV19 with TRBJ1-5; possible D gene TRBD1, 5 bases. The CDR3 has 15 amino acids. Germline V CDR1 and CDR2: LNHDA, SQIVND (reference sequence). V shed 3 bases and J shed 3 bases, with 12 bases lying between them. CDR3 coding DNA: TGTGCCAGTAGTATCCCCAGGGCGTCCAATCAGCCCCAGCATTTT. Protein: CASSIPRASNQPQHF.

The V call is TRBV18, the J call TRBJ2-7; no reliable D call. The V gene lost 3 bases and the J gene lost 6 bases, with 12 bases spanning the gap. Germline CDR1 reads KGHSH; CDR2 reads LQKENI. CDR3 length: 13 residues. CDR3 loop: CASSPTDPGEQYF. The CDR3 nucleotides read TGTGCCAGCTCACCCACGGACCCGGGCGAGCAGTACTTC.

The J gene is TRBJ1-5, the V gene TRBV27; the D gene is possibly TRBD1 (5 bases). CDR1 and CDR2 (germline): MNHEY, SMNVEV (reference sequence). Between the trimmed V and J ends, which lost 8 bases and 5 bases, there was a span of 19 bases. This CDR3 contains 15 residues. The CDR3 spells CASGIPGGAHQPQHF. CDR3 nucleotides: TGTGCCAGCGGCATACCAGGCGGGGCACATCAGCCCCAGCATTTT.

This chain connects TRBV9 to TRBJ2-7; D might be TRBD2 (6 bases). Deletions cut 0 bases from V and 5 bases from J, with 18 bases between. This CDR3 comprises 16 residues. The V gene's germline CDR1 is SGDLS and CDR2 YYNGEE. In DNA, the CDR3 is TGTGCCAGCAGCGTAGGAGGGACTCCCACCTGGGACGAGCAGTACTTC. It specifies CASSVGGTPTWDEQYF. The full variable domain, in which reference TRBV9 and TRBJ2-7 provide the parts outside the CDR3, is DSGVTQTPKHLITATGQRVTLRCSPRSGDLSVYWYQQSLDQGLQFLIQYYNGEERAKGNILERFSAQQFPDLHSELNLSSLELGDSALYFCASSVGGTPTWDEQYFGPGTRLTVT.

This clone was seen a few times. The genes are TRBV7-9 and TRBJ1-1, with unresolved D. With 1 base removed from V and 5 bases from J, the gap between germline ends came to 8 bases. The CDR3 has 13 amino acids. Germline V gives CDR1 SEHNR, CDR2 FQNEAQ (reference sequence). The CDR3 DNA is TGTGCCAGCAGCTTAGTCGAGCGGACTGAAGCTTTCTTT. Residues: CASSLVERTEAFF.

By share, this clone counts as large (0.1 to 1%). The chain employs TRBV7-6 and TRBJ2-3, with D perhaps matching TRBD1 or TRBD2 (5 bases each). This CDR3 has 18 residues. V lost 1 base to trimming and J lost 0 bases, with 17 bases between them. Germline lookup yields CDR1 SGHVS and CDR2 FNYEAQ. Here the CDR3 reads CASSLGGDLSASTDTQYF. The DNA for the CDR3 is TGTGCCAGCAGCTTAGGTGGGGACCTTTCTGCTAGCACAGATACGCAGTATTTT.

This clone is labeled medium-sized (0.01 to 0.1%). This chain connects TRBV5-1 to TRBJ2-1, with TRBD2 matching over 9 bases. Germline V gene lookup returns CDR1 SGHRS and CDR2 YFSETQ. This CDR3 contains 14 residues. V was pared by 6 bases and J by 6 bases, with 7 bases of the junction left unmatched. The CDR3 DNA follows: TGCGCCAGCAAAGCTAGCGGGGACCCCAATGAGCAGTTCTTC. It translates to CASKASGDPNEQFF. The variable domain in full, with the rest retrieved from reference TRBV5-1 and TRBJ2-1, is KAGVTQTPRYLIKTRGQQVTLSCSPISGHRSVSWYQQTPGQGLQFLFEYFSETQRNKGNFPGRFSGRQFSNSRSEMNVSTLELGDSALYLCASKASGDPNEQFFGPGTRLTVL.

The rearrangement uses TRBV11-2 and TRBJ2-3, with D perhaps TRBD2 (6 bases). Germline loops: CDR1 SGHAT, CDR2 FQNNGV. The germline V and J ends were trimmed by 3 bases and 6 bases, with 10 bases remaining between them. The CDR3 has 13 amino acids. CDR3 loop: CASSLGGADTQYF. In DNA form, the CDR3 reads TGTGCCAGCAGCTTGGGGGGAGCGGATACGCAGTATTTT.

This chain connects TRBV10-3 to TRBJ1-1; a weak D match, TRBD1 (5 bases). This CDR3 spans 14 amino acids. V lost 6 bases and J 4 bases, leaving 15 bases between the germline ends. The germline V gene has CDR1 ENHRY and CDR2 SYGVKD. This CDR3 reads CAIRGDGGGTEAFF. CDR3 nucleotides: TGTGCCATCAGGGGGGACGGGGGGGGCACTGAAGCTTTCTTT.

This clone is deemed medium-sized. This specimen includes other DNA sequences encoding the same CDR3. In DNA, the CDR3 is TGTGCCAGTAGTTCGGGGGGGCCCTACAATGAGCAGTTCTTC. Translating gives CASSSGGPYNEQFF. This chain connects TRBV19 to TRBJ2-1, with 8 bases identical to TRBD2. The V gene end was trimmed by 5 bases and the J gene end by 2 bases; junction bases not matched to a gene: 2. Germline V lookup: CDR1 LNHDA, CDR2 SQIVND (reference sequence). This CDR3 has 14 amino acids. The whole variable domain, remainder taken from reference TRBV19 and TRBJ2-1, is DGGITQSPKYLFRKEGQNVTLSCEQNLNHDAMYWYRQDPGQGLRLIYYSQIVNDFQKGDIAEGYSVSREKKESFPLTVTSAQKNPTAFYLCASSSGGPYNEQFFGPGTRLTVL.

This chain uses TRBV18 with TRBJ2-7, with D unclear. CDR1 and CDR2 (germline): KGHSH, LQKENI. CDR3 size: 16 residues. The V and J ends lost 3 bases and 0 bases respectively, with 15 bases between them. The CDR3 spells CASSPDNSRSSYEQYF. CDR3 sequence (DNA): TGTGCCAGCTCACCCGATAACAGCAGGAGCTCCTACGAGCAGTACTTC. The full variable domain, its missing parts supplied by reference TRBV18 and TRBJ2-7, is NAGVMQNPRHLVRRRGQEARLRCSPMKGHSHVYWYRQLPEEGLKFMVYLQKENIIDESGMPKERFSAEFPKEGPSILRIQQVVRGDSAAYFCASSPDNSRSSYEQYFGPGTRLTVT.

The table lists this clone with a few counts. The genes are TRBV4-3 and TRBJ1-2; D is ambiguous. Germline values: CDR1 LGHNA, CDR2 YSLEER. This CDR3 spans 17 amino acids. V gave up 3 bases and J gave up 8 bases, with 25 bases separating them. CDR3 sequence: CASSQDYRVVSDGGYTF. DNA of the CDR3: TGCGCCAGCAGCCAGGATTATCGGGTCGTAAGTGACGGGGGCTACACCTTC.

In this sample, this clone turned up once. The chain has TRBV4-1 and TRBJ1-1, with 7 positions matching TRBD1. CDR1 and CDR2 (germline): MGHRA, YSYEKL. This CDR3 contains 16 residues. V lost 1 base, J lost 2 bases, and 7 bases stayed unmatched. DNA of the CDR3: TGCGCCAGCAGCCAAGTGGGGACAGAAACAAACACTGAAGCTTTCTTT. The encoded protein is CASSQVGTETNTEAFF.

The chain uses TRBV27 and TRBJ2-2, with D hard to call. V dropped 4 bases and J dropped 4 bases, with 13 bases sitting between them. From germline, CDR1 is MNHEY and CDR2 SMNVEV (reference sequence). The length of the CDR3 is 15 residues. CDR3 sequence: CASSYLPRSTGELFF. CDR3 DNA: TGTGCCAGCAGTTACCTCCCAAGGAGCACCGGGGAGCTGTTTTTT.

The chain combines TRBV7-6 with TRBJ1-5; 9 nucleotides match TRBD1. The CDR3 extends over 15 amino acids. After removal of 4 bases from V and 2 bases from J, the junction contained 3 bases not matched to a gene. In germline, CDR1 is SGHVS, CDR2 FNYEAQ. The CDR3 region has the DNA TGTGCCAGCAGCTCAGACAGGGGGGGCAATCAGCCCCAGCATTTT. The encoded protein is CASSSDRGGNQPQHF. Full variable domain (missing parts from reference TRBV7-6 and TRBJ1-5): GAGVSQSPRYKVTKRGQDVALRCDPISGHVSLYWYRQALGQGPEFLTYFNYEAQQDKSGLPNDRFSAERPEGSISTLTIQRTEQRDSAMYRCASSSDRGGNQPQHFGDGTRLSIL.

Within the sample, this clone is medium-sized (0.01 to 0.1%). This rearrangement joins TRBV4-3 to TRBJ2-7; unclear D gene. CDR3 size: 17 residues. V was clipped by 9 bases and J by 3 bases, with 27 bases between them. CDR1 and CDR2 (germline): LGHNA, YSLEER. The CDR3 region is CARLLYPRPEPHYEQYF. CDR3 DNA: TGCGCCAGGCTACTCTACCCGCGGCCCGAGCCCCACTACGAGCAGTACTTC.

This chain joins TRBV5-4 and TRBJ2-7; TRBD2 matches 9 bases. CDR3 length: 15 amino acids. Germline V gives CDR1 SGHNT, CDR2 YYREEE (reference sequence). J was trimmed by 2 bases and V by 0 bases; bases with no gene match: 3. CDR3 sequence (DNA): TGTGCCAGCAGCTTGGATTCTAGCGGGACCTACGAGCAGTACTTC. Its protein product is CASSLDSSGTYEQYF.

The CDR3 region has the DNA TGTGCCAGCAGCCTAATAGCGGGGCTGGACACAGATACGCAGTATTTT. Protein: CASSLIAGLDTDTQYF. The chain links TRBV5-5 to TRBJ2-3; 8 bases map to TRBD2. Germline V gene lookup returns CDR1 SGHKS and CDR2 YYEKEE (reference sequence). The V segment lost 4 bases and the J segment 2 bases; nucleotides outside the gene matches: 9. This CDR3 is 16 amino acids long.

This clone was seen only once. The gene calls are TRBV5-4 and TRBJ1-3; D ambiguous. CDR1 SGHNT and CDR2 YYREEE come from the germline V gene (reference sequence). The CDR3 sequence is 16 residues long. Trimming shortened V by 4 bases and J by 2 bases, and 16 bases separated the two germline ends. The CDR3 here is CASSPGSQVAGNTIYF. The CDR3 nucleotides are TGTGCCAGCAGCCCGGGGAGTCAAGTAGCTGGAAACACCATATATTTT.

The chain joins TRBV4-3 to TRBJ2-7, with unresolved D. Between the trimmed V and J ends, which lost 1 base and 0 bases, there was a span of 7 bases. The CDR3 loop spans 14 amino acids. Germline-derived CDR1 and CDR2 are LGHNA and YSLEER. CDR3 DNA sequence: TGCGCCAGCAGCCAAGGCAAGGACTCCTACGAGCAGTACTTC. Amino acids: CASSQGKDSYEQYF.

In its sample, this clone was seen a few times. The rearrangement uses TRBV7-9 and TRBJ2-1; 9 nucleotides agree with TRBD2. There are 16 residues in the CDR3. Germline V CDR1 and CDR2: SEHNR, FQNEAQ (reference sequence). V was clipped by 1 base and J by 4 bases; unmatched bases: 5. CDR3 region: CASSLVPAGGYNEQFF. CDR3 sequence (DNA): TGTGCCAGCAGCTTAGTCCCAGCGGGGGGATACAATGAGCAGTTCTTC.

The genes are TRBV15 and TRBJ2-3; 8 bases agree with TRBD2. The J segment lost 1 base and the V segment lost 0 bases, leaving 6 bases of the junction unmatched. Germline CDR1 and CDR2: LNHNV and YYDKDF (reference sequence). The CDR3 loop spans 17 amino acids. CDR3 sequence: CATSRDLLSGGTDTQYF. The CDR3 coding sequence is TGTGCCACCAGCAGAGATCTCCTTAGCGGGGGCACAGATACGCAGTATTTT.

This clone was found a few times. V usage is TRBV19 and J usage is TRBJ2-3; D may be TRBD1 (6 bases). Germline CDR1 is LNHDA and CDR2 is SQIVND (reference sequence). This CDR3 comprises 13 residues. V was pared by 10 bases and J by 2 bases, with 13 bases between. CDR3: CATEDRLTDTQYF. The DNA for the CDR3 is TGTGCCACCGAAGACAGGCTCACAGATACGCAGTATTTT. Filled out from reference TRBV19 and TRBJ2-3, the complete variable domain reads DGGITQSPKYLFRKEGQNVTLSCEQNLNHDAMYWYRQDPGQGLRLIYYSQIVNDFQKGDIAEGYSVSREKKESFPLTVTSAQKNPTAFYLCATEDRLTDTQYFGPGTRLTVL.

This chain uses TRBV27 with TRBJ1-1; D gene ambiguous. This CDR3 is built from 14 residues. The germline CDR1 and CDR2 sequences are MNHEY and SMNVEV (reference sequence). Trimming pared 3 bases from V and 0 bases from J, leaving 8 bases between. CDR3 sequence (DNA): TGTGCCAGCAGTTTGGAGGGCATGAACACTGAAGCTTTCTTT. It is translated as CASSLEGMNTEAFF.

The CDR3 protein is CASDDREETGELFF. The CDR3 DNA reads as TGTGCCAGCGACGACAGGGAAGAAACCGGGGAGCTGTTTTTT. The chain recombines TRBV28 with TRBJ2-2, with TRBD1 matching 7 bases. CDR3 length equals 14 residues. Germline lookup yields CDR1 MDHEN and CDR2 SYDVKM. Germline trimming cut 8 bases from V and 5 bases from J; bases unmatched to any gene: 8.

A single count supports this clone. The chain carries TRBV5-4 and TRBJ2-3; D assignment may be TRBD1 or TRBD2 (6 bases each). The CDR3 totals 17 residues. Germline V gene lookup returns CDR1 SGHNT and CDR2 YYREEE (reference sequence). V lost 0 bases, J lost 0 bases, and 14 bases lay in between. CDR3 sequence reads: CASSLGGTGASTDTQYF. CDR3 bases: TGTGCCAGCAGCTTGGGGGGTACGGGGGCTAGCACAGATACGCAGTATTTT. Drawing the rest from reference TRBV5-4 and TRBJ2-3, the complete variable domain is ETGVTQSPTHLIKTRGQQVTLRCSSQSGHNTVSWYQQALGQGPQFIFQYYREEENGRGNFPPRFSGLQFPNYSSELNVNALELDDSALYLCASSLGGTGASTDTQYFGPGTRLTVL.

V is TRBV5-6 and J is TRBJ1-4; 8 bases match TRBD1. The germline V gene has CDR1 SGHDT and CDR2 YYEEEE. V lost 1 base and J lost 4; bases outside the gene matches: 9. The CDR3 is 17 residues long. For the CDR3, the DNA is TGTGCCAGCAGCTTGTTTCCCGGACAGGGAGATAATGAAAAACTGTTTTTT. Protein: CASSLFPGQGDNEKLFF.

This chain connects TRBV4-1 to TRBJ1-1; possibly TRBD1 for D (5 bases). This CDR3 comprises 15 residues. CDR1 is MGHRA, CDR2 YSYEKL, per germline. Between the trimmed V and J ends, which lost 3 bases and 1 base, there was a span of 12 bases. The CDR3 protein is CASSHSGMANTEAFF. In nucleotides, the CDR3 is TGCGCCAGCAGCCATTCAGGGATGGCGAACACTGAAGCTTTCTTT.

About this clone: Its ends do not fully match the called genes, so a read error is possible. This chain connects TRBV7-9 to TRBJ2-3, with 7 bases fitting TRBD2. The germline CDR1 and CDR2 sequences are SEHNR and FQNEAQ (reference sequence). The CDR3 runs to 15 residues. The CDR3 DNA sequence: TGCGCCAGCAGCCAAGATGGCGGGAGCGCAGATACGCAGTATTTT. It is translated as CASSQDGGSADTQYF.

The gene calls are TRBV2 and TRBJ2-7; maybe TRBD1 (5 bases). CDR3 length equals 14 residues. The V and J ends lost 8 bases and 1 base respectively, with 15 bases between them. Germline V gene lookup returns CDR1 SNHLY and CDR2 FYNNEI. CDR3 in amino acids: CASGAEQWSYEQYF. As DNA, the CDR3 is TGTGCCAGCGGGGCGGAACAGTGGTCCTACGAGCAGTACTTC. Variable domain in full (rest from reference TRBV2 and TRBJ2-7): EPEVTQTPSHQVTQMGQEVILRCVPISNHLYFYWYRQILGQKVEFLVSFYNNEISEKSEIFDDQFSVERPDGSNFTLKIRSTKLEDSAMYFCASGAEQWSYEQYFGPGTRLTVT.